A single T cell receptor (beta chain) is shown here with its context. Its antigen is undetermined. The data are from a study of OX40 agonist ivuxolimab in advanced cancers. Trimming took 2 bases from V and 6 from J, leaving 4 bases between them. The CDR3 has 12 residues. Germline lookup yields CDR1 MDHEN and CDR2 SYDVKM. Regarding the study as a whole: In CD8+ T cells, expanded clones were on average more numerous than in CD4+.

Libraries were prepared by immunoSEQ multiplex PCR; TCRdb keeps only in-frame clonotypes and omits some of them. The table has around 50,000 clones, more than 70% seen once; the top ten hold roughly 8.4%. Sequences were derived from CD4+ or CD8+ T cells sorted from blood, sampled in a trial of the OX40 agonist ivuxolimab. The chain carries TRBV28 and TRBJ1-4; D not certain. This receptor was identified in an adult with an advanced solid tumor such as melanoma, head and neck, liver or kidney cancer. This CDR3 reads CASSLRYEKLFF. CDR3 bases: TGTGCCAGCAGTTTACGGTATGAAAAACTGTTTTTT.